This T cell receptor beta chain was sequenced during a study of blood T cell repertoires in COVID-19. Study details: Sites in the United States, Italy and Spain provided acute and convalescent COVID-19 samples. In each case, the material was cDNA or gDNA derived from T cells, B-cell-depleted T cells, or PBMCs.

The CDR3 covers 16 residues. The germline gives CDR1 LNHDA, CDR2 SQIVND (reference sequence). Trimming took 4 bases from V and 7 from J; bases not matched to a gene: 8. Authors' analysis steps: Cell counts per sample came from amplifying reference gene primers. Profiled with immunoSEQ multiplex PCR; TCRdb holds only in-frame clones, not every one. That table furnishes V, J and clone size, whereas the DNA furnished D and trimming. The data show about 180,000 clones, approximately 85% seen once. The chain uses TRBV19 and TRBJ2-1, with 12 bases that match TRBD2. This TCR was sampled from a human donor with active or convalescent COVID-19. The donor label of this sample is uncertain. The sequencing input was peripheral blood. The CDR3 loop is CASSKASGGAGNEQFF. The CDR3 nucleotides are TGTGCCAGTAGTAAAGCTAGCGGGGGGGCTGGAAATGAGCAGTTCTTC.